This TCR beta chain comes out of a study of blood T cells in healthy people across ages. A second PCR, run for about 6 to 11 cycles, used a sample-barcoded 5' primer plus a J-beta primer mix. Paired-end reads containing CDR3 totaled no fewer than 3 million for each sample. TCRdb passed the 5' RACE reads through MiXCR, listing each CDR3 protein once. Of 550,000 to 750,000 distinct CDR3 sequences listed, under 25% are singletons. The CDR3 length is 12 residues. Germline assignment: CDR1 SNHLY and CDR2 FYNNEI. Trimming stripped 7 bases from V and 5 bases from J, with 12 bases between. The chain links TRBV2 to TRBJ2-7; D is perhaps TRBD1 or TRBD2 (5 bases each). The specimen was blood. The TCR originated in a man aged 65 to 79 in good health. The CDR3 DNA is TGTGCCAGCATGGGGGAGAAAGACGAGCAGTACTTC. As protein: CASMGEKDEQYF.